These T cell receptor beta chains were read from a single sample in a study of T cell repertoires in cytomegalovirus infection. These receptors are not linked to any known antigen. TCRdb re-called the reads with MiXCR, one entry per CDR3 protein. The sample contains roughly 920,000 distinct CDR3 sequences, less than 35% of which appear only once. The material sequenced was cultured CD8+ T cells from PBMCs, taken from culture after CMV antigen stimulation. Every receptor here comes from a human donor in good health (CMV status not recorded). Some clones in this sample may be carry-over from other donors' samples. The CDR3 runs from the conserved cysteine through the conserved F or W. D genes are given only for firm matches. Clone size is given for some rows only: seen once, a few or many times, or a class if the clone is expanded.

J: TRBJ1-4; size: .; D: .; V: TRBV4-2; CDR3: CASTPTGTNEKLFF; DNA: TGTGCCAGCACCCCAACAGGGACAAATGAAAAACTGTTTTTT
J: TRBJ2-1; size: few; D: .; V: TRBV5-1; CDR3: CASSLKVTSSYNEQFF; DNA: TGCGCCAGCAGCTTGAAGGTAACGAGCTCCTACAATGAGCAGTTCTTC
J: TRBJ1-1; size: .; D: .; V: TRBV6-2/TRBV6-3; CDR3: CASSYYRNLNTEAFF; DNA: TGTGCCAGCAGTTACTACAGGAACCTAAACACTGAAGCTTTCTTT
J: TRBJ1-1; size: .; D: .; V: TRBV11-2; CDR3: CASSLDRLGGTEAFF; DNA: TGTGCCAGCAGCTTAGATCGTTTAGGGGGAACTGAAGCTTTCTTT
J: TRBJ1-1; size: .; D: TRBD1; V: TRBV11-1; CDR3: CASSWTQGATEAFF; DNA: TGTGCCAGCAGCTGGACTCAGGGGGCCACTGAAGCTTTCTTT
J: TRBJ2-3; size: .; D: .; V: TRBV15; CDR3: CATSTNTDTQYF; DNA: TGTGCCACCAGTACCAACACAGATACGCAGTATTTT
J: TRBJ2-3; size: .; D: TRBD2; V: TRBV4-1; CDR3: CASSQDQRGAFPDTQYF; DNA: TGCGCCAGCAGCCAAGACCAGCGGGGGGCCTTTCCAGATACGCAGTATTTT
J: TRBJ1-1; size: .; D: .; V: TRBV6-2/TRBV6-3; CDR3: CASTQTYNTEAFF; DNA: TGTGCCAGCACTCAGACCTATAACACTGAAGCTTTCTTT
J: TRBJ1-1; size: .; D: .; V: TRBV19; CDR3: CASSRGRRTQNTEAFF; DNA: TGTGCCAGTAGTAGGGGGAGGAGGACACAGAACACTGAAGCTTTCTTT
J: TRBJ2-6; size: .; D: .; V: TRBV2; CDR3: CASRTLQGNSGANVLTF; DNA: TGTGCCAGCAGAACCTTACAGGGCAACTCTGGGGCCAACGTCCTGACTTTC
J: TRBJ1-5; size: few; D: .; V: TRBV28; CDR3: CASSSLWTTYNQPQHF; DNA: TGTGCCAGCAGTTCCCTCTGGACAACTTACAATCAGCCCCAGCATTTT
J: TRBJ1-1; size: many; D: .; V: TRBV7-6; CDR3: CASSFSGTGLNTEAFF; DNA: TGTGCCAGCAGCTTTTCGGGAACAGGGTTGAACACTGAAGCTTTCTTT
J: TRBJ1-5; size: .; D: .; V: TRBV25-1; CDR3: CASSEMGQGNQPQHF; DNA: TGTGCCAGCAGTGAAATGGGTCAGGGGAATCAGCCCCAGCATTTT
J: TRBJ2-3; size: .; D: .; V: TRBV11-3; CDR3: CASSLTAALTDTQYF; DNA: TGTGCCAGCAGCTTAACCGCGGCGCTTACAGATACGCAGTATTTT
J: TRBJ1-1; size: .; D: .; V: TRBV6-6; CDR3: CASIFRGVNTEAFF; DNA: TGTGCCAGCATTTTTCGGGGGGTGAACACTGAAGCTTTCTTT
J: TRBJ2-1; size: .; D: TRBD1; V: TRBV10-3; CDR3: CAISESPDRGNEQFF; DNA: TGTGCCATCAGTGAGTCCCCGGACAGGGGAAATGAGCAGTTCTTC